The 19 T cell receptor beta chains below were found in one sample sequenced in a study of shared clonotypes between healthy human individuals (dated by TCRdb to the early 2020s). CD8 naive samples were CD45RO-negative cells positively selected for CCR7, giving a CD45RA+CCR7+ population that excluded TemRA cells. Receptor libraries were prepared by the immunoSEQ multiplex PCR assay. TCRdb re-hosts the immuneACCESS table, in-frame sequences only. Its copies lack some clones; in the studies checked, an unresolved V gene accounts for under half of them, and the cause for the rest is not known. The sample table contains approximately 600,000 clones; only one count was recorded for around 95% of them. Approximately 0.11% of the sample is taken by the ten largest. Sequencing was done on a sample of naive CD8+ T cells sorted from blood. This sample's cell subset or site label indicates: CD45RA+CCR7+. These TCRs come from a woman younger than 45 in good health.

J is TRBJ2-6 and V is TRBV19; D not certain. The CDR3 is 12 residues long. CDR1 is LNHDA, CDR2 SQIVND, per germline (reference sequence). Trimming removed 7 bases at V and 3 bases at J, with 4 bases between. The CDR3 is CASINGANVLTF. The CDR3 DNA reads TGTGCCAGTATCAATGGGGCCAACGTCCTGACTTTC.

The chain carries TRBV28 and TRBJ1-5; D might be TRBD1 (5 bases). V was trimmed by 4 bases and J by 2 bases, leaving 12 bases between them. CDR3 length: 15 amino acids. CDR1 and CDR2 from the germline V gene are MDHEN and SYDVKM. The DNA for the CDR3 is TGTGCCAGCAGTTACGGGCAGGGAGGCAATCAGCCCCAGCATTTT. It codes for CASSYGQGGNQPQHF.

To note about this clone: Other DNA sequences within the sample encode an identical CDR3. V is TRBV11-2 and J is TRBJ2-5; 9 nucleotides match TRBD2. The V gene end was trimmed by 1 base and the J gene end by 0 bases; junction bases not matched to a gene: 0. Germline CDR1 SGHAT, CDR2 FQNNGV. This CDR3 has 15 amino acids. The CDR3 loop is CASSLGLADQETQYF. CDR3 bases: TGTGCCAGCAGCTTAGGACTAGCGGACCAAGAGACCCAGTACTTC.

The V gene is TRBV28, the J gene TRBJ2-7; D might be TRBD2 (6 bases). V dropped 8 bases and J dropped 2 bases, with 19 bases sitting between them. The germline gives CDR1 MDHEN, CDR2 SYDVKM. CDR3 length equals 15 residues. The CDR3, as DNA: TGTGCCAGCGCGCCCCATTGGGAGGACCCCTACGAGCAGTACTTC. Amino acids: CASAPHWEDPYEQYF.

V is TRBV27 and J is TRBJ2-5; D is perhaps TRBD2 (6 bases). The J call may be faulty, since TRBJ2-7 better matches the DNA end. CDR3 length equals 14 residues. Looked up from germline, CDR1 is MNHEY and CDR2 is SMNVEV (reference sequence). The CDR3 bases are TGTGCCAGCAGCCACACTGGAGGGGCCCACGAGCAGTACTTC. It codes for CASSHTGGAHEQYF.

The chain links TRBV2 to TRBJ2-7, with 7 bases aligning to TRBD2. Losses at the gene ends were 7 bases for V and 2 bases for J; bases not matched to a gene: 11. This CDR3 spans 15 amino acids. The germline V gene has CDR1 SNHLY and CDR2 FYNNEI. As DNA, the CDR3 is TGTGCCAGCACCGAACAAGCCCGGGGGGCCTACGAGCAGTACTTC. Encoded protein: CASTEQARGAYEQYF. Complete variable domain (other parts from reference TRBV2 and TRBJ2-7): EPEVTQTPSHQVTQMGQEVILRCVPISNHLYFYWYRQILGQKVEFLVSFYNNEISEKSEIFDDQFSVERPDGSNFTLKIRSTKLEDSAMYFCASTEQARGAYEQYFGPGTRLTVT.

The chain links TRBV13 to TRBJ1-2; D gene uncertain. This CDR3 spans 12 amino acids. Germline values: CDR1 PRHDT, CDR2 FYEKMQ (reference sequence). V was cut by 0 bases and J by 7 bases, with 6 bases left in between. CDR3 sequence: CASSLGVVGYTF. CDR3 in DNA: TGTGCCAGCAGCTTAGGCGTGGTTGGCTACACCTTC.

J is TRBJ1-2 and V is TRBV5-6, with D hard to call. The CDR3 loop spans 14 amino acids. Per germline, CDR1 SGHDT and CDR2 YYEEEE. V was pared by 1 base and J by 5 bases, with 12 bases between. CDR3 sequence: CASSLLDRPYGYTF. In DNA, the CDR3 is TGTGCCAGCAGCTTGCTTGACCGCCCATATGGCTACACCTTC.

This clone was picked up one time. DNA for the CDR3: TGTGCCAGCAGTTTAGATTCAGGAGTCGAGCAGTACTTC. Its protein is CASSLDSGVEQYF. This rearrangement joins TRBV27 to TRBJ2-7, with no clear D. The V and J ends lost 2 bases and 6 bases respectively, with 11 bases between them. The CDR3 sequence is 13 residues long. The germline V gene encodes CDR1 MNHEY and CDR2 SMNVEV (reference sequence).

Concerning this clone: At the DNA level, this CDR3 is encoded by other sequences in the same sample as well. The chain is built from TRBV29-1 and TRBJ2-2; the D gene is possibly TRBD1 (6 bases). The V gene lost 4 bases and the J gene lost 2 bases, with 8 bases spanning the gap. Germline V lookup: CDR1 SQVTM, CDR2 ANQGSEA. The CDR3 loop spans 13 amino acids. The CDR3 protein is CSVGTVNTGELFF. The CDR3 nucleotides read TGCAGCGTTGGGACAGTCAACACCGGGGAGCTGTTTTTT.

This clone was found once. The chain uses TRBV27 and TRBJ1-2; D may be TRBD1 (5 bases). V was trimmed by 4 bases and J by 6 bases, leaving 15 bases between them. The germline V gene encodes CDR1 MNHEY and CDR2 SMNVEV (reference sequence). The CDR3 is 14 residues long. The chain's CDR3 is CASSSRERVDGYTF. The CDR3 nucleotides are TGTGCCAGCAGTTCCAGGGAACGTGTCGATGGCTACACCTTC.

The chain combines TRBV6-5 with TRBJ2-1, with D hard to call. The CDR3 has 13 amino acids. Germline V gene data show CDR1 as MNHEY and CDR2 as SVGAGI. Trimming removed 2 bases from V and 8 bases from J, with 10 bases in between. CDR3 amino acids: CASSYVGFDEQFF. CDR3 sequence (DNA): TGTGCCAGCAGTTACGTAGGGTTTGATGAGCAGTTCTTC.

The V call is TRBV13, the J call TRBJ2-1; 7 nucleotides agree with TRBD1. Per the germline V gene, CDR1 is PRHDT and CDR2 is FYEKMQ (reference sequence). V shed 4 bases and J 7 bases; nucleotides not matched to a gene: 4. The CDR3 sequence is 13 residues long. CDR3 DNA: TGTGCCAGCAGCTCGACAGGGTTGAATGAGCAGTTCTTC. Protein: CASSSTGLNEQFF.

The CDR3 loop is CAISESNEQFF. The CDR3 region has the DNA TGTGCCATCAGTGAATCGAATGAGCAGTTCTTC. The chain has TRBV10-3 and TRBJ2-1; D remains ambiguous. The CDR3 has 11 amino acids. V shed 3 bases and J shed 7 bases, with 4 bases lying between them. Looked up from germline, CDR1 is ENHRY and CDR2 is SYGVKD.

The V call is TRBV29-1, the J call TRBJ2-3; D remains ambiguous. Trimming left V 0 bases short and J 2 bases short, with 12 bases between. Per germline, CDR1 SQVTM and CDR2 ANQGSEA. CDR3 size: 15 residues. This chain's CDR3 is CSVEDRLKYTDTQYF. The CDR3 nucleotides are TGCAGCGTTGAAGACCGACTTAAGTACACAGATACGCAGTATTTT.

The CDR3: CASSLAGRAYNEQFF. The CDR3 DNA follows: TGTGCCAGCAGTTTAGCAGGGCGCGCCTACAATGAGCAGTTCTTC. V gene TRBV27 combines with J gene TRBJ2-1, with D possibly being TRBD1 (5 bases). The CDR3 has 15 residues. V lost 2 bases, J lost 2 bases, and 10 bases lay in between. The germline V gene encodes CDR1 MNHEY and CDR2 SMNVEV (reference sequence).

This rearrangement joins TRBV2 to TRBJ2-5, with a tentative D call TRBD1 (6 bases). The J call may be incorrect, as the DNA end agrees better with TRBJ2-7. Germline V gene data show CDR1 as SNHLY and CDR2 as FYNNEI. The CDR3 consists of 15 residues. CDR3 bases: TGTGCCAGCAGTGGAGGGGGACGGTTTACCTACGAGCAGTACTTC. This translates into CASSGGGRFTYEQYF.

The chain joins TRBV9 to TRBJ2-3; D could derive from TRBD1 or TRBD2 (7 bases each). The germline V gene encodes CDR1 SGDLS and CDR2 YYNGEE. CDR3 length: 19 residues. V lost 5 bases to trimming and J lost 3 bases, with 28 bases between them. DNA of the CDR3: TGTGCCAGCAGGGCCTCCCTCCAGGGGGGGGAGGAGTCGACAGATACGCAGTATTTT. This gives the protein CASRASLQGGEESTDTQYF.

The CDR3 DNA reads as TGTGCCAGTAGTATAGGCAGGGCAAACACTGAAGCTTTCTTT. Translation: CASSIGRANTEAFF. V is TRBV19 and J is TRBJ1-1, with a tentative D call TRBD1 (5 bases). The V end was cut by 1 base, the J end by 2 bases, with 8 bases between. Germline-derived CDR1 and CDR2 are LNHDA and SQIVND (reference sequence). The CDR3 has 14 residues.